The 30 T cell receptor beta chains presented below share a single source sample, sequenced in a study of vaccination effects on CD4 cells after COVID-19. Antigens of these TCRs are unknown. Sequencing in the ViraFEST assay came after antigen-specific CD4+ T cells had been expanded with viral peptide pools, which were used to stimulate PBMC. The culture ran for around 10 days before CD4+ T cells were isolated. This individual tested PCR-positive for SARS-CoV-2 infection between March and December 2020. The participants, recipients of two vaccine doses, got either BNT162b2 or mRNA-1273. Sequencing used immunoSEQ multiplex PCR; TCRdb keeps in-frame clones, though not all of them. The sample includes fewer than 15,000 clones, around 75% of them seen just once. The sample in question was CD4+ T cells from PBMCs cultured with HCoV-NL63 spike peptides, obtained after COVID-19 vaccination. These receptors all stem from a human donor who had a prior SARS-CoV-2 infection.

This clone turned up a few times. V gene TRBV6-2 or TRBV6-3 combines with J gene TRBJ2-5; TRBD2 is a possible D gene (7 bases). The CDR3 runs to 13 residues. V was trimmed by 1 base and J by 7 bases, leaving 10 bases between them. CDR1 is MNHEY and CDR2 is SVGEGT in the germline V gene. The CDR3 coding sequence is TGTGCCAGCAGTTACTACAGGGAGGGGACCCAGTACTTC. Translation gives CASSYYREGTQYF.

This chain joins TRBV25-1 and TRBJ2-1, with D possibly matching TRBD2 (6 bases). CDR3 size: 13 residues. Germline V gives CDR1 MGHDK, CDR2 SYGVNS. Trimming removed 3 bases from V and 8 bases from J, with 11 bases in between. The CDR3 loop is CASSEIGGHEQFF. In DNA, the CDR3 is TGTGCCAGCAGTGAGATCGGGGGTCATGAGCAGTTCTTC.

The chain couples TRBV14 to TRBJ2-5, with a weak D call TRBD1 (5 bases). The CDR3 has 15 amino acids. Trimming took off 1 base at V and 7 bases at J, with 16 bases between the two ends. Germline V gene data show CDR1 as SGHDN and CDR2 as FVKESK. The CDR3 nucleotides are TGTGCCAGCAGCCAAGCAGGGCAGACATGGGGGACCCAGTACTTC. It codes for CASSQAGQTWGTQYF.

V is TRBV27 and J is TRBJ2-5; 8 nucleotides match TRBD1. This CDR3 contains 16 residues. Germline lookup yields CDR1 MNHEY and CDR2 SMNVEV (reference sequence). V gave up 5 bases and J gave up 7 bases; unmatched junction bases: 15. CDR3 protein: CASSPSRAGGVGTQYF. CDR3 nucleotides: TGTGCCAGCAGTCCCAGCCGGGCAGGGGGCGTTGGGACCCAGTACTTC.

The chain links TRBV2 to TRBJ1-5; D gene ambiguous. Germline V gene data show CDR1 as SNHLY and CDR2 as FYNNEI. Trimming removed 8 bases from V and 9 bases from J, with 17 bases in between. CDR3 length: 13 amino acids. For the CDR3, the DNA is TGTGCCAGCGAAGCGGATCAAGGGCGGCCCCAGCATTTT. Translating gives CASEADQGRPQHF.

The V and J genes are TRBV2 and TRBJ2-1; TRBD2 matches at 7 bases. After removal of 4 bases from V and 16 bases from J, the junction contained 16 bases not matched to a gene. Germline CDR1 and CDR2: SNHLY and FYNNEI. There are 14 residues in the CDR3. CDR3 residues: CASSVLERGLVPFF. The CDR3 coding sequence is TGTGCCAGCAGTGTCCTGGAGCGGGGACTCGTCCCATTCTTC. Supplemented by reference TRBV2 and TRBJ2-1, the full variable domain reads EPEVTQTPSHQVTQMGQEVILRCVPISNHLYFYWYRQILGQKVEFLVSFYNNEISEKSEIFDDQFSVERPDGSNFTLKIRSTKLEDSAMYFCASSVLERGLVPFFGPGTRLTVL.

The rearrangement joins TRBV4-3 to TRBJ2-5, with 12 bases fitting TRBD2. The trim removed 0 bases at V and 5 bases at J, leaving 19 bases unmatched. The CDR3 contains 21 residues. Germline V lookup: CDR1 LGHNA, CDR2 YSLEER. The DNA for the CDR3 is TGCGCCAGCAGCCAAGATCTAGCGGGAGGGCCCTACGGCCAGGGTTCGGAGACCCAGTACTTC. This encodes CASSQDLAGGPYGQGSETQYF.

The chain carries TRBV11-2 and TRBJ1-5, with no clear D. Germline CDR1 is SGHAT and CDR2 is FQNNGV. Trimming cost V 5 bases and J 6 bases, with 17 bases left between them. This CDR3 contains 15 residues. The CDR3 region is CASSPSSGFGQPQHF. For the CDR3, the DNA is TGTGCCAGCAGCCCCTCCTCGGGTTTCGGTCAGCCCCAGCATTTT.

The gene calls are TRBV5-1 and TRBJ2-3, with 8 bases that match TRBD2. The germline V gene has CDR1 SGHRS and CDR2 YFSETQ. CDR3 length: 15 residues. The junction had 7 bases not matched to a gene; V was cut back by 3 bases and J by 4 bases. DNA of the CDR3: TGCGCCAGCAGCTCCGGGGGGGGGACCGCAGATACGCAGTATTTT. This translates into CASSSGGGTADTQYF.

This clone is medium-sized (0.01 to 0.1%) in the sample. The chain employs TRBV2 and TRBJ1-6; 10 positions match TRBD1. Germline-derived CDR1 and CDR2 are SNHLY and FYNNEI. The V gene end was trimmed by 4 bases and the J gene end by 9 bases; junction bases not matched to a gene: 0. The CDR3 is 13 residues long. The CDR3 coding sequence is TGTGCCAGCAGTGGACAGGGGGCTTCACCCCTCCACTTT. This translates into CASSGQGASPLHF.

In this sample, this clone turned up a few times. This chain connects TRBV4-2 to TRBJ2-1, with 11 bases lining up with TRBD2. CDR3 length: 14 residues. Germline V gives CDR1 LGHNA, CDR2 YNFKEQ. With 0 bases clipped from V and 15 bases from J, the junction kept 7 bases outside the gene matches. As DNA, the CDR3 is TGTGCCAGCAGCCAAGATTGGACTAGCGGGCTCCCGTTCTTC. It specifies CASSQDWTSGLPFF.

This rearrangement joins TRBV5-1 to TRBJ2-1, with a weak D call TRBD1 (5 bases). Deletions cut 4 bases from V and 8 bases from J, with 16 bases between. The CDR3 covers 14 residues. CDR1 is SGHRS, CDR2 YFSETQ, per germline. This chain's CDR3 is CASSLTWGPDEQFF. CDR3 DNA sequence: TGCGCCAGCAGCCTAACGTGGGGCCCGGATGAGCAGTTCTTC. Full variable domain (remainder filled in from reference TRBV5-1 and TRBJ2-1): KAGVTQTPRYLIKTRGQQVTLSCSPISGHRSVSWYQQTPGQGLQFLFEYFSETQRNKGNFPGRFSGRQFSNSRSEMNVSTLELGDSALYLCASSLTWGPDEQFFGPGTRLTVL.

The chain joins TRBV5-6 to TRBJ2-3; weak D call: TRBD2 (6 bases). CDR3 size: 15 residues. Germline V lookup: CDR1 SGHDT, CDR2 YYEEEE. V was trimmed by 0 bases and J by 3 bases, leaving 11 bases between them. CDR3 bases: TGTGCCAGCAGCTTGGGGGCGGCGGGGACAGATACGCAGTATTTT. Its protein product is CASSLGAAGTDTQYF. Based on the CDR3 plus reference TRBV5-6 and TRBJ2-3, the full variable domain is DAGVTQSPTHLIKTRGQQVTLRCSPKSGHDTVSWYQQALGQGPQFIFQYYEEEERQRGNFPDRFSGHQFPNYSSELNVNALLLGDSALYLCASSLGAAGTDTQYFGPGTRLTVL.

The chain employs TRBV18 and TRBJ2-7; tentative D call: TRBD2 (6 bases). V was trimmed by 4 bases and J by 6 bases, leaving 16 bases between them. This CDR3 comprises 14 residues. CDR1 and CDR2 (germline): KGHSH, LQKENI. The chain's CDR3 is CASSQLAAGGEQYF. The CDR3 DNA is TGTGCCAGCTCACAACTAGCAGCCGGGGGCGAGCAGTACTTC.

The chain is built from TRBV9 and TRBJ2-5, with TRBD2 matching over 9 bases. CDR3 length: 15 residues. Germline CDR1 reads SGDLS; CDR2 reads YYNGEE. V dropped 4 bases and J dropped 5; count of bases not matched to a gene: 9. DNA of the CDR3: TGTGCCAGCAGCACAACCGGGACTAGCCAGGAGACCCAGTACTTC. Translating it yields CASSTTGTSQETQYF.

V usage is TRBV2 and J usage is TRBJ1-1; the match to TRBD1 covers 10 bases. The J segment lost 5 bases and the V segment lost 3 bases, leaving 6 bases of the junction unmatched. From germline, CDR1 is SNHLY and CDR2 FYNNEI. The CDR3 totals 15 residues. DNA for the CDR3: TGTGCCAGCAGTGATTGGGACAGGGGTAGTACTGAAGCTTTCTTT. Its translation: CASSDWDRGSTEAFF. Based on the CDR3 plus reference TRBV2 and TRBJ1-1, the full variable domain is EPEVTQTPSHQVTQMGQEVILRCVPISNHLYFYWYRQILGQKVEFLVSFYNNEISEKSEIFDDQFSVERPDGSNFTLKIRSTKLEDSAMYFCASSDWDRGSTEAFFGQGTRLTVV.

The chain couples TRBV15 to TRBJ1-4; D perhaps matches TRBD1 (5 bases). Germline CDR1 is LNHNV and CDR2 is YYDKDF (reference sequence). CDR3 length: 16 amino acids. Trimming took off 1 base at V and 7 bases at J, with 16 bases between the two ends. DNA for the CDR3: TGTGCCACCAGCAGAGGTCTTGCGGGGCGTGCTGAAAAACTGTTTTTT. It translates to CATSRGLAGRAEKLFF.

The V call is TRBV5-8, the J call TRBJ1-4; TRBD1 aligns across 7 bases. Germline loops: CDR1 SGHTS, CDR2 YDEGEE. The CDR3 spans 16 residues. V gave up 4 bases and J gave up 7 bases; unmatched junction bases: 13. CDR3 DNA: TGTGCCAGCAGCCCGGATGGGACAGACTATAGTGAAAAACTGTTTTTT. Residues: CASSPDGTDYSEKLFF.

This chain uses TRBV18 with TRBJ1-4; 7 bases fit TRBD1. From germline, CDR1 is KGHSH and CDR2 LQKENI. This CDR3 has 14 amino acids. V was pared by 4 bases and J by 8 bases, with 7 bases of the junction left unmatched. The chain's CDR3 is CASSRDRVYEKLFF. CDR3 in DNA: TGTGCCAGCTCACGTGACAGGGTCTACGAAAAACTGTTTTTT.

This rearrangement joins TRBV30 to TRBJ2-7; D uncertain. The germline V and J ends were trimmed by 0 bases and 2 bases, with 2 bases remaining between them. CDR1 and CDR2 (germline): GTSNPN, SVGIG (reference sequence). The CDR3 runs 11 residues. In DNA form, the CDR3 reads TGTGCCTGGAGTGTAGCCTACGAGCAGTACTTC. This sequence encodes CAWSVAYEQYF.

J is TRBJ2-1 and V is TRBV3-1 (or the pseudogene TRBV3-2); D possibly corresponds to TRBD2 (5 bases). This CDR3 spans 16 amino acids. Trimming stripped 1 base from V and 0 bases from J, with 10 bases between. The germline CDR1 and CDR2 sequences are LGHDT and YNNKEL (reference sequence). DNA of the CDR3: TGTGCCAGCAGCCAAGGGACTGATAGCTCCTACAATGAGCAGTTCTTC. This codes for CASSQGTDSSYNEQFF.

The chain recombines TRBV6-5 with TRBJ1-5, with TRBD1 identical over 7 bases. CDR1 is MNHEY, CDR2 SVGAGI, per germline. Trimming removed 7 bases from V and 0 bases from J; junction bases left unmatched: 6. The CDR3 consists of 15 residues. In nucleotides, the CDR3 is TGTGCCAGCATACAAAGACAGGGTAGCAATCAGCCCCAGCATTTT. As protein: CASIQRQGSNQPQHF.

This clone was picked up a small number of times. The chain joins TRBV2 to TRBJ1-1; maybe TRBD1 (6 bases). Trimming took 7 bases from V and 1 from J, leaving 10 bases between them. Germline values: CDR1 SNHLY, CDR2 FYNNEI. This CDR3 comprises 13 residues. CDR3 loop: CASTQQGNTEAFF. CDR3 bases: TGTGCCAGCACCCAACAGGGGAACACTGAAGCTTTCTTT.

This clone has just a few counts. The chain uses TRBV5-4 and TRBJ1-2; D gene unclear. Trimming took off 5 bases at V and 0 bases at J, with 14 bases between the two ends. The CDR3 totals 15 residues. Looked up from germline, CDR1 is SGHNT and CDR2 is YYREEE (reference sequence). The CDR3 DNA sequence: TGTGCCAGCAGGCCATTGACCGCAGCTAACTATGGCTACACCTTC. It codes for CASRPLTAANYGYTF. The variable domain in full, with the rest retrieved from reference TRBV5-4 and TRBJ1-2, is ETGVTQSPTHLIKTRGQQVTLRCSSQSGHNTVSWYQQALGQGPQFIFQYYREEENGRGNFPPRFSGLQFPNYSSELNVNALELDDSALYLCASRPLTAANYGYTFGSGTRLTVV.

This rearrangement joins TRBV19 to TRBJ2-7, with 9 positions matching TRBD2. The CDR3 loop spans 14 amino acids. The germline V gene encodes CDR1 LNHDA and CDR2 SQIVND (reference sequence). The V gene end was trimmed by 6 bases and the J gene end by 4 bases; junction bases not matched to a gene: 7. The CDR3 region is CASSFSGGNYEQYF. The CDR3 DNA follows: TGTGCCAGTAGCTTTAGCGGGGGCAATTACGAGCAGTACTTC.

The chain couples TRBV29-1 to TRBJ2-3, with D possibly called TRBD1 or TRBD2 (5 bases each). Trimming removed 7 bases at V and 0 bases at J, with 11 bases between. The CDR3 totals 13 residues. Germline V CDR1 and CDR2: SQVTM, ANQGSEA. CDR3 residues: CSGGAASTDTQYF. CDR3 nucleotide sequence: TGCAGCGGAGGGGCGGCTAGCACAGATACGCAGTATTTT.

This clone has only a few counts. V and J are TRBV18 and TRBJ2-2; no clear D gene. This CDR3 comprises 13 residues. Germline V gives CDR1 KGHSH, CDR2 LQKENI. V was cut by 0 bases and J by 6 bases, with 5 bases left in between. The CDR3 loop reads CASSPPPPGELFF. As DNA, the CDR3 is TGTGCCAGCTCACCACCACCGCCCGGGGAGCTGTTTTTT.

The V call is TRBV7-9, the J call TRBJ2-5; the D is unclear. The CDR3 consists of 12 residues. The V end lost 5 bases, the J end lost 5 bases, and 9 bases lay between the germline ends. Germline values: CDR1 SEHNR, CDR2 FQNEAQ (reference sequence). Written as DNA, the CDR3 is TGTGCCAGCAGCCCAAACACGGAGACCCAGTACTTC. It codes for CASSPNTETQYF.

The rearrangement links TRBV3-1 (or the pseudogene TRBV3-2) to TRBJ2-6; D is ambiguous. Germline V gene data show CDR1 as LGHDT and CDR2 as YNNKEL (reference sequence). The CDR3 runs to 15 residues. The germline V and J ends were trimmed by 2 bases and 0 bases, with 5 bases remaining between them. In nucleotides, the CDR3 is TGTGCCAGCAGCCAATTCTCCTCTGGGGCCAACGTCCTGACTTTC. Its protein product is CASSQFSSGANVLTF.

The chain joins TRBV2 to TRBJ2-5, with 10 bases fitting TRBD2. There are 15 residues in the CDR3. CDR1 SNHLY and CDR2 FYNNEI come from the germline V gene. J was trimmed by 1 base and V by 7 bases; bases with no gene match: 6. The DNA for the CDR3 is TGTGCCAGCAACAGACTAGCGGGCGCCCAAGAGACCCAGTACTTC. This sequence encodes CASNRLAGAQETQYF.